The 27 T cell receptor beta chains reported below all come from one sample, sequenced in a study of OX40 agonist ivuxolimab in advanced cancers. Produced via immunoSEQ multiplex PCR; TCRdb's table is partial and in-frame only. Among tens of thousands of clones listed, around four fifths were seen once. Material: CD4+ or CD8+ T cells sorted from blood, obtained in a trial of the OX40 agonist ivuxolimab. The origin of the receptors is an adult with an advanced solid tumor such as melanoma, head and neck, liver or kidney cancer.

J is TRBJ2-1 and V is TRBV15; no definite D call. Germline values: CDR1 LNHNV, CDR2 YYDKDF (reference sequence). Trimming took off 0 bases at V and 12 bases at J, with 12 bases between the two ends. The CDR3 contains 13 residues. CDR3 bases: TGTGCCACCAGCAGAGATGTGGGTTACGGGCAGTTCTTC. Its translation is CATSRDVGYGQFF.

This chain joins TRBV21-1 and TRBJ2-4. TRBV21-1 is labeled a pseudogene. There are 15 residues in the CDR3. For the CDR3, the DNA is TGTGCCAGCAGCACAAGCGGGACAGTCAAAAACATTCAGTACTTC. Encoded protein: CASSTSGTVKNIQYF.

The rearrangement links TRBV6-5 to TRBJ2-3; 7 bases align to TRBD2. The J segment lost 8 bases and the V segment lost 6 bases, leaving 2 bases of the junction unmatched. Looked up from germline, CDR1 is MNHEY and CDR2 is SVGAGI. This CDR3 has 11 residues. The CDR3 region has the DNA TGTGCCAGCAGAACGGGGGGTACGCAGTATTTT. Protein: CASRTGGTQYF.

The rearrangement links TRBV28 to TRBJ2-6, with D perhaps given as TRBD1 or TRBD2 (6 bases each). The CDR3 is made up of 16 amino acids. The germline V gene has CDR1 MDHEN and CDR2 SYDVKM. Trimming removed 8 bases at V and 2 bases at J, with 16 bases between. Here the CDR3 reads CASSGGGSTGANVLTF. CDR3 sequence (DNA): TGTGCCAGCTCCGGGGGCGGTTCAACTGGGGCCAACGTCCTGACTTTC.

The chain uses TRBV18 and TRBJ1-1, with 9 positions matching TRBD1. This CDR3 contains 14 residues. Trimming took 4 bases from V and 3 from J; bases not matched to a gene: 3. Germline V gene sequence: CDR1 KGHSH, CDR2 LQKENI. CDR3 sequence: CASSLRQGDTEAFF. CDR3 DNA: TGTGCCAGCTCACTAAGACAGGGGGACACTGAAGCTTTCTTT.

This clone turned up a few times. The chain has TRBV19 and TRBJ1-5, with D hard to call. Germline V gene lookup returns CDR1 LNHDA and CDR2 SQIVND (reference sequence). The V end lost 3 bases, the J end lost 2 bases, and 11 bases lay between the germline ends. This CDR3 has 15 residues. CDR3 loop: CASSMSGKGNQPQHF. CDR3 bases: TGTGCCAGTAGTATGTCGGGCAAGGGCAATCAGCCCCAGCATTTT.

CDR3 sequence (DNA): TGTGCCAGCAGTGAACAGCGGGGGTTCACAGATACGCAGTATTTT. Its translation is CASSEQRGFTDTQYF. The chain recombines TRBV6-4 with TRBJ2-3; 8 nucleotides match TRBD2. Germline V CDR1 and CDR2: MRHNA, SNTAGT. V was clipped by 3 bases and J by 2 bases; unmatched bases: 4. The CDR3 sequence is 15 residues long.

This chain uses TRBV20-1 with TRBJ1-2; no clear D gene. The CDR3 is 11 amino acids. Per the germline V gene, CDR1 is DFQATT and CDR2 is SNEGSKA (reference sequence). The V end was cut by 3 bases, the J end by 8 bases, with 10 bases between. DNA of the CDR3: TGCAGTGCTAGTACTATGGAGGGCTACACCTTC. Amino acid sequence: CSASTMEGYTF.

The J gene is TRBJ2-7, the V gene TRBV19; 10 positions match TRBD1. With 6 bases clipped from V and 0 bases from J, the junction kept 11 bases outside the gene matches. Germline-derived CDR1 and CDR2 are LNHDA and SQIVND (reference sequence). The CDR3 totals 17 residues. The CDR3 region has the DNA TGTGCCAGTAGCCGATGGCCGGGACAGGGGAGCTCCTACGAGCAGTACTTC. Translation gives CASSRWPGQGSSYEQYF.

This clone has only a few counts. This sequence joins TRBV2 and TRBJ1-4, with unresolved D. The germline gives CDR1 SNHLY, CDR2 FYNNEI. V lost 3 bases to trimming and J lost 7 bases, with 15 bases between them. The CDR3 extends over 15 amino acids. The DNA of the CDR3 is TGTGCCAGCAGTGATCTAGGGAGTCTACGTGAAAAACTGTTTTTT. Translated: CASSDLGSLREKLFF.

V and J are TRBV28 and TRBJ1-3, with D perhaps matching TRBD1 (5 bases). This CDR3 has 15 amino acids. V lost 6 bases, J lost 2 bases, and 14 bases lay in between. Germline lookup yields CDR1 MDHEN and CDR2 SYDVKM. CDR3 DNA sequence: TGTGCCAGCAGCCGCCGCGTCAGGGCTGGAAACACCATATATTTT. This codes for CASSRRVRAGNTIYF.

This clone was observed a single time. The chain is built from TRBV25-1 and TRBJ1-5, with D possibly TRBD1 on 5 matching bases. The length of the CDR3 is 17 residues. The germline CDR1 and CDR2 sequences are MGHDK and SYGVNS. V lost 0 bases to trimming and J lost 2 bases, with 14 bases between them. DNA of the CDR3: TGTGCCAGCAGTGAATATCTAGGGGAATCTGGCAATCAGCCCCAGCATTTT. Translation gives CASSEYLGESGNQPQHF.

In its sample, this clone was seen once. The J gene is TRBJ1-1, the V gene TRBV6-5; 8 nucleotides agree with TRBD1. The germline V gene has CDR1 MNHEY and CDR2 SVGAGI. The junction had 7 bases not matched to a gene; V was cut back by 7 bases and J by 3 bases. This CDR3 is 14 amino acids long. In DNA form, the CDR3 reads TGTGCCAGCACTAGGGCAGGGGGCGACACTGAAGCTTTCTTT. Translated: CASTRAGGDTEAFF.

The chain is built from TRBV19 and TRBJ2-7, with D perhaps given as TRBD1 or TRBD2 (7 bases each). CDR1 LNHDA and CDR2 SQIVND come from the germline V gene (reference sequence). This CDR3 spans 14 amino acids. Trimming removed 5 bases at V and 2 bases at J, with 13 bases between. The CDR3 here is CASSSSGGAYEQYF. The DNA for the CDR3 is TGTGCCAGTAGTTCCTCAGGGGGGGCCTACGAGCAGTACTTC.

V is TRBV7-2 and J is TRBJ1-2; 7 bases are shared with TRBD1. CDR1 is SGHTA and CDR2 is FQGNSA in the germline V gene. Trimming cost V 4 bases and J 7 bases; bases outside gene matches: 12. The CDR3 contains 15 residues. Here the CDR3 DNA reads TGTGCCAGCAGCTCCACCCGTCGACAGGGAGGTGGCTACACCTTC. Its translation: CASSSTRRQGGGYTF.

This chain links TRBV2 with TRBJ2-5; 13 nucleotides match TRBD2. The DNA end is more similar to TRBJ2-7, so the J call may be wrong. The CDR3 sequence is 15 residues long. Germline lookup yields CDR1 SNHLY and CDR2 FYNNEI. Written as DNA, the CDR3 is TGTGCCAGCGGACAAACTAGCGGGGGGGTCTACGAGCAGTACTTC. This encodes CASGQTSGGVYEQYF.

The chain joins TRBV5-6 to TRBJ2-3, with D perhaps TRBD2 (8 bases). There are 16 residues in the CDR3. The V end lost 2 bases, the J end lost 3 bases, and 16 bases lay between the germline ends. Germline V CDR1 and CDR2: SGHDT, YYEEEE. The CDR3 DNA sequence: TGTGCCAGCAGCTTAGCGGGACAGCGGGGGACAGATACGCAGTATTTT. Amino acid sequence: CASSLAGQRGTDTQYF.

The V gene is TRBV6-1, the J gene TRBJ2-2; D gene unclear. CDR3 length equals 13 residues. Germline lookup yields CDR1 MNHNS and CDR2 SASEGT. The V gene lost 4 bases and the J gene lost 2 bases, with 5 bases spanning the gap. The CDR3 nucleotides are TGTGCCAGCAGTGCGCCTAACACCGGGGAGCTGTTTTTT. Its translation: CASSAPNTGELFF.

The chain joins TRBV5-4 to TRBJ1-6; TRBD1 aligns across 9 bases. The CDR3 length is 15 residues. Germline V gene lookup returns CDR1 SGHNT and CDR2 YYREEE (reference sequence). Trimming took 1 base from V and 9 from J; bases not matched to a gene: 5. CDR3 in DNA: TGTGCCAGCAGCTTGACCGGGACAGGGCCTTCACCCCTCCACTTT. This sequence encodes CASSLTGTGPSPLHF.

This sequence joins TRBV4-2 and TRBJ1-4; D might be TRBD1 (6 bases). Germline V gives CDR1 LGHNA, CDR2 YNFKEQ. Trimming left V 1 base short and J 3 bases short, with 15 bases between. CDR3 length: 17 residues. CDR3 nucleotides: TGTGCCAGCAGCCAAGTCGGAGGGGGGCCGGCTAATGAAAAACTGTTTTTT. Its protein is CASSQVGGGPANEKLFF.

CDR3 coding DNA: TGTGCCAGCAGCGGTAGGGGGTTCCCCTACGAGCAGTACTTC. It codes for CASSGRGFPYEQYF. The rearrangement joins TRBV2 to TRBJ2-7; weak D call: TRBD1 (6 bases). Germline V CDR1 and CDR2: SNHLY, FYNNEI. The CDR3 totals 14 residues. V was shortened by 6 bases and J by 2 bases, with 14 bases between the two germline ends. Supplemented by reference TRBV2 and TRBJ2-7, the full variable domain reads EPEVTQTPSHQVTQMGQEVILRCVPISNHLYFYWYRQILGQKVEFLVSFYNNEISEKSEIFDDQFSVERPDGSNFTLKIRSTKLEDSAMYFCASSGRGFPYEQYFGPGTRLTVT.

V usage is TRBV9 and J usage is TRBJ1-3; 8 positions match TRBD1. The V gene's germline CDR1 is SGDLS and CDR2 YYNGEE. The J segment lost 3 bases and the V segment lost 3 bases, leaving 8 bases of the junction unmatched. The CDR3 runs 16 residues. The CDR3 protein is CASSGTDRVDGNTIYF. As DNA, the CDR3 is TGTGCCAGCAGCGGAACGGACAGGGTGGATGGAAACACCATATATTTT.

This chain uses TRBV28 with TRBJ2-7; tentatively, D is TRBD2 (5 bases). V shed 7 bases and J shed 4 bases, with 17 bases lying between them. CDR1 is MDHEN and CDR2 is SYDVKM in the germline V gene. This CDR3 contains 14 residues. The CDR3 region has the DNA TGTGCCAGCACCCCACCTGGGAGCCGGTACGAGCAGTACTTC. It codes for CASTPPGSRYEQYF.

On this clone: The identical CDR3 is also encoded by other nucleotide sequences in the sample. The chain joins TRBV9 to TRBJ2-7; D is unclear. The length of the CDR3 is 14 residues. Trimming took 3 bases from V and 2 from J, leaving 12 bases between them. CDR1 and CDR2 from the germline V gene are SGDLS and YYNGEE. The CDR3 DNA sequence: TGTGCCAGCAGCGCTCGGCTGTTAACCTACGAGCAGTACTTC. It is translated as CASSARLLTYEQYF. Drawing the rest from reference TRBV9 and TRBJ2-7, the complete variable domain is DSGVTQTPKHLITATGQRVTLRCSPRSGDLSVYWYQQSLDQGLQFLIQYYNGEERAKGNILERFSAQQFPDLHSELNLSSLELGDSALYFCASSARLLTYEQYFGPGTRLTVT.

CDR3 nucleotide sequence: TGCGCCAGCAGCGCTGGACAGGGCGACACCGGGGAGCTGTTTTTT. Amino acids: CASSAGQGDTGELFF. This sequence joins TRBV5-1 and TRBJ2-2, with TRBD1 identical over 8 bases. The CDR3 spans 15 residues. Germline V gives CDR1 SGHRS, CDR2 YFSETQ. Trimming at V came to 4 bases and at J to 3 bases, leaving 5 bases not matched to a gene.

This clone was observed a handful of times. This chain uses TRBV15 with TRBJ1-3; perhaps TRBD1 as D (6 bases). The CDR3 spans 14 residues. Trimming cost V 6 bases and J 1 base, with 10 bases left between them. Germline CDR1 is LNHNV and CDR2 is YYDKDF (reference sequence). The CDR3 sequence is CATRRGLSGNTIYF. As DNA, the CDR3 is TGTGCCACCAGGCGGGGGCTGTCTGGAAACACCATATATTTT.

The gene calls are TRBV27 and TRBJ2-1; D gene ambiguous. The germline CDR1 and CDR2 sequences are MNHEY and SMNVEV (reference sequence). CDR3 length equals 13 residues. V was trimmed by 2 bases and J by 0 bases, leaving 2 bases between them. The chain's CDR3 is CASSLNSYNEQFF. CDR3 nucleotides: TGTGCCAGCAGTTTAAACTCCTACAATGAGCAGTTCTTC.